The next 14 T cell receptor beta chains were all read from a single sample in a study of T cells in Graves' hyperthyroidism and ophthalmopathy. Amplification targeted TCR beta CDR3 regions from RNA transcripts. Initially, a first-round RT-PCR of the TCR CDR3 employed the HTBI primer set. TCRdb analysed the multiplex PCR reads with MiXCR anew, one entry per CDR3 protein. The table includes fewer than 400,000 distinct CDR3 sequences, roughly 14% detected once. Specimen: blood. The source of these receptors is a woman under 30 with Graves' hyperthyroidism that later progressed to Graves' ophthalmopathy.

In its sample, this clonotype was seen a few times. In DNA form, the CDR3 reads TGTGCCAGCAGTGAAGTGGGACGGGGACGTAGCAATCAGCCCCAGCATTTT. As protein: CASSEVGRGRSNQPQHF. This chain uses TRBV6-1 with TRBJ1-5; D might be TRBD1 (5 bases). CDR1 MNHNS and CDR2 SASEGT come from the germline V gene. Trimming removed 1 base from V and 0 bases from J, with 13 bases in between. The CDR3 consists of 17 residues.

This chain connects TRBV12-3 or TRBV12-4 to TRBJ1-6, with TRBD1 matching 8 bases. This CDR3 spans 14 amino acids. The V segment lost 8 bases and the J segment 7 bases; nucleotides outside the gene matches: 7. The DNA for the CDR3 is TGTGCCAGCGGGTCCGGGACAGGAAATTCACCCCTCCACTTT. It is translated as CASGSGTGNSPLHF.

The sample holds many counts of this clonotype. The chain is built from TRBV11-2 and TRBJ2-7; 12 bases map to TRBD1. Germline assignment: CDR1 SGHAT and CDR2 FQNNGV. The J segment lost 5 bases and the V segment lost 5 bases, leaving 10 bases of the junction unmatched. The CDR3 runs 16 residues. The DNA of the CDR3 is TGTGCCAGCAGCACCCTCCGGGACAGGGGGCCCAACGAGCAGTACTTC. Encoded protein: CASSTLRDRGPNEQYF.

This clonotype appeared a few times. The V and J genes are TRBV5-1 and TRBJ2-5, with TRBD2 matching over 13 bases. The trim removed 0 bases at V and 1 base at J, leaving 6 bases unmatched. Germline V CDR1 and CDR2: SGHRS, YFSETQ. This CDR3 contains 18 residues. DNA for the CDR3: TGCGCCAGCAGCTTGGCGGGACTAGCGGGATACGGCCAAGAGACCCAGTACTTC. Its translation: CASSLAGLAGYGQETQYF.

This clonotype has at least ten counts. This rearrangement joins TRBV28 to TRBJ1-4; the D is unclear. The CDR3 loop spans 16 amino acids. V lost 4 bases to trimming and J lost 4 bases, with 16 bases between them. Germline V gene data show CDR1 as MDHEN and CDR2 as SYDVKM. The CDR3 here is CASSSQTASLNEKLFF. In nucleotides, the CDR3 is TGTGCCAGCAGTTCGCAGACGGCCTCCCTTAATGAAAAACTGTTTTTT.

This sequence joins TRBV18 and TRBJ2-3; D ambiguous. Germline V CDR1 and CDR2: KGHSH, LQKENI. Trimming stripped 3 bases from V and 1 base from J, with 8 bases between. The length of the CDR3 is 14 residues. CDR3 coding DNA: TGTGCCAGCTCACCCGCTTCTCGCACAGATACGCAGTATTTT. Amino acid sequence: CASSPASRTDTQYF.

At least ten counts were recorded for this clonotype. This chain links TRBV28 with TRBJ1-5; TRBD1 is a possible D gene (6 bases). Trimming took 5 bases from V and 5 from J, leaving 16 bases between them. Germline V gene data show CDR1 as MDHEN and CDR2 as SYDVKM. The CDR3 contains 15 residues. The CDR3 DNA reads TGTGCCAGCAGTCCGGGACATGGGGCGGATCAGCCCCAGCATTTT. Its protein product is CASSPGHGADQPQHF.

The chain employs TRBV27 and TRBJ2-7; 13 bases match TRBD2. The CDR3 loop spans 15 amino acids. The germline gives CDR1 MNHEY, CDR2 SMNVEV (reference sequence). J lost 7 bases, V lost 6 bases, and 9 bases had no gene match. The CDR3 is CASSRTSGSRVEQYF. The CDR3 region has the DNA TGTGCCAGCAGCAGGACTAGCGGGAGCCGGGTTGAGCAGTACTTC.

This clonotype was observed many times. The chain recombines TRBV20-1 with TRBJ2-1; TRBD2 agrees at 8 bases. V shed 8 bases and J 8 bases; nucleotides not matched to a gene: 11. The CDR3 covers 13 residues. Germline V gene lookup returns CDR1 DFQATT and CDR2 SNEGSKA (reference sequence). The CDR3 loop is CSTNRGGRDEQFF. CDR3 nucleotide sequence: TGCAGTACCAATCGGGGGGGGCGGGATGAGCAGTTCTTC.

On this clonotype itself: This clone may be a read error of a much larger clone one base away. The chain combines TRBV12-3 or TRBV12-4 with TRBJ2-5, with 12 bases fitting TRBD2. The V gene end was trimmed by 6 bases and the J gene end by 2 bases; junction bases not matched to a gene: 4. This CDR3 is built from 15 residues. CDR3 in DNA: TGTGCCAGCAGAACTAGCGGGAGGAGACAAGAGACCCAGTACTTC. This encodes CASRTSGRRQETQYF.

The genes are TRBV14 and TRBJ1-3, with D possibly being TRBD1 (6 bases). V was shortened by 1 base and J by 2 bases, with 15 bases between the two germline ends. This CDR3 is built from 17 residues. The V gene's germline CDR1 is SGHDN and CDR2 FVKESK. The chain's CDR3 is CASSQVFGSGAGNTIYF. CDR3 DNA: TGTGCCAGCAGCCAAGTCTTCGGTTCAGGGGCTGGAAACACCATATATTTT.

The CDR3 loop reads CASSTLDRGNQPQHF. As DNA, the CDR3 is TGTGCCAGTAGCACTCTCGACAGGGGCAATCAGCCCCAGCATTTT. This chain connects TRBV19 to TRBJ1-5; 7 bases map to TRBD1. CDR1 and CDR2 (germline): LNHDA, SQIVND (reference sequence). V lost 6 bases and J lost 2; bases outside the gene matches: 7. The length of the CDR3 is 15 residues.

This clonotype was seen repeatedly, ten times or more. The V call is TRBV5-1, the J call TRBJ2-5; 14 nucleotides match TRBD2. V lost 0 bases to trimming and J lost 13 bases; unmatched junction nucleotides: 8. The V gene's germline CDR1 is SGHRS and CDR2 YFSETQ. This CDR3 comprises 15 residues. The CDR3 region is CASSLEGLAGASVYF. The CDR3 DNA reads as TGCGCCAGCAGCTTGGAGGGACTAGCGGGAGCGTCGGTGTACTTC.

This clonotype was recorded many times. The V and J genes are TRBV7-2 and TRBJ1-1; TRBD1 is a possible D gene (5 bases). This CDR3 is 12 amino acids long. From germline, CDR1 is SGHTA and CDR2 FQGNSA. V was cut by 6 bases and J by 7 bases, with 12 bases left in between. The CDR3 region is CASREGRDEAFF. Written as DNA, the CDR3 is TGTGCCAGCAGGGAGGGCAGGGATGAAGCTTTCTTT.